This passage covers 32 T cell receptor beta chains from one sample sequenced in a study of CD4 T cells in relation to SARS-CoV-2 and coronaviruses. Unexposed donor CD4+ T cells date from about 2011-2019, before the COVID-19 pandemic. CD4+ T cells were isolated from the cells after 10 days of culture. No cognate antigen is known for these TCRs. Sequencing used immunoSEQ multiplex PCR; TCRdb keeps in-frame clones, though not all of them. In the table there are 13,000 or so clones, roughly three quarters of which are singletons. Material for sequencing was CD4+ T cells from PBMCs, cultured in vitro. The receptors stem from a human donor in good health.

The V and J genes are TRBV15 and TRBJ1-2; D unresolved. CDR1 LNHNV and CDR2 YYDKDF come from the germline V gene (reference sequence). The CDR3 runs to 13 residues. Trimming took 3 bases from V and 3 from J, leaving 8 bases between them. The CDR3 reads CATSSSSYYGYTF. In DNA form, the CDR3 reads TGTGCCACCAGCAGCTCCAGCTACTATGGCTACACCTTC.

V is TRBV10-3 and J is TRBJ2-7; the match to TRBD1 covers 7 bases. The CDR3 is 14 residues long. Losses at the gene ends were 6 bases for V and 0 bases for J; bases not matched to a gene: 5. Per the germline V gene, CDR1 is ENHRY and CDR2 is SYGVKD. The CDR3 DNA is TGTGCCATCAGCCCCCGGGACAGCTCCTACGAGCAGTACTTC. Its protein is CAISPRDSSYEQYF.

This clone was seen a few times. This chain joins TRBV2 and TRBJ2-1, with D unclear. Germline-derived CDR1 and CDR2 are SNHLY and FYNNEI. V shed 6 bases and J shed 5 bases, with 17 bases lying between them. The CDR3 consists of 15 residues. The CDR3 loop reads CASSLGPSLNNEQFF. Written as DNA, the CDR3 is TGTGCCAGCAGCCTCGGTCCGAGCCTTAACAATGAGCAGTTCTTC.

V gene TRBV10-3 combines with J gene TRBJ1-1; TRBD1 might be the D (6 bases). Trimming left V 6 bases short and J 2 bases short, with 22 bases between. The CDR3 extends over 17 amino acids. Germline V gene sequence: CDR1 ENHRY, CDR2 SYGVKD. In nucleotides, the CDR3 is TGTGCCATCAGCCGACAGGTCGGAGATTCGGGAAACACTGAAGCTTTCTTT. Amino acids: CAISRQVGDSGNTEAFF.

This clone was observed a handful of times. The rearrangement links TRBV23-1 to TRBJ2-2, with TRBD2 matching 7 bases. TRBV23-1 is an open reading frame, and its role is uncertain. Trimming took 6 bases from V and 4 from J; bases not matched to a gene: 5. The CDR3 is 14 amino acids. The CDR3, as DNA: TGCGCCAGCAGGGCGGGAGTTGGCACCGGGGAGCTGTTTTTT. The encoded protein is CASRAGVGTGELFF.

The chain uses TRBV6-5 and TRBJ1-2, with unresolved D. From germline, CDR1 is MNHEY and CDR2 SVGAGI. V was cut by 6 bases and J by 5 bases, with 19 bases left in between. The CDR3 covers 15 residues. The CDR3 DNA reads as TGTGCCAGCAGCCCAAGAGAGGTTTGGGTTTATGGCTACACCTTC. Translated: CASSPREVWVYGYTF.

This clone was detected only a few times. The chain combines TRBV12-3 or TRBV12-4 with TRBJ2-7, with D tentatively TRBD1 or TRBD2 (5 bases each). The CDR3 is 12 residues long. The V and J ends lost 6 bases and 0 bases respectively, with 6 bases between them. Here the CDR3 reads CASRGVSYEQYF. CDR3 sequence (DNA): TGTGCCAGCAGGGGGGTCTCCTACGAGCAGTACTTC.

This clone was observed a few times. This chain links TRBV19 with TRBJ2-3; 7 bases fit TRBD2. The CDR3 has 13 amino acids. V dropped 7 bases and J dropped 3; count of bases not matched to a gene: 4. Germline CDR1 LNHDA, CDR2 SQIVND (reference sequence). This CDR3 is CASNREATDTQYF. The CDR3 DNA reads TGTGCCAGTAACCGGGAGGCTACAGATACGCAGTATTTT.

The J gene is TRBJ1-1, the V gene TRBV11-2; D remains unclear. V gave up 1 base and J gave up 10 bases, with 13 bases separating them. The CDR3 runs 13 residues. Per the germline V gene, CDR1 is SGHAT and CDR2 is FQNNGV. The CDR3 sequence: CASSLAGRQVAFF. In nucleotides, the CDR3 is TGTGCCAGCAGCTTAGCCGGCAGGCAGGTAGCTTTCTTT.

This clone was observed a handful of times. The J gene is TRBJ1-2, the V gene TRBV28; D is uncertain. The CDR3 sequence is 12 residues long. Germline V gives CDR1 MDHEN, CDR2 SYDVKM. With 2 bases removed from V and 4 bases from J, the gap between germline ends came to 5 bases. CDR3: CASSLGGYGYTF. The CDR3 DNA reads TGTGCCAGCAGTTTAGGTGGCTATGGCTACACCTTC.

The chain uses TRBV6-5 and TRBJ2-3; the D is unclear. Germline CDR1 is MNHEY and CDR2 is SVGAGI. Trimming cost V 10 bases and J 1 base, with 9 bases left between them. This CDR3 spans 12 amino acids. The CDR3 protein is CATHVGTDTQYF. CDR3 in DNA: TGTGCCACCCATGTCGGCACAGATACGCAGTATTTT.

V is TRBV9 and J is TRBJ2-1, with 7 bases lining up with TRBD1. The CDR3 length is 15 residues. The germline gives CDR1 SGDLS, CDR2 YYNGEE. The trim removed 2 bases at V and 10 bases at J, leaving 12 bases unmatched. The CDR3 spells CASSVTGSGFREQFF. CDR3 DNA: TGTGCCAGCAGCGTGACAGGGAGCGGCTTCAGAGAGCAGTTCTTC.

The chain uses TRBV5-1 and TRBJ2-1; 14 bases match TRBD2. From germline, CDR1 is SGHRS and CDR2 YFSETQ. Trimming removed 2 bases from V and 10 bases from J; junction bases left unmatched: 8. The CDR3 totals 16 residues. The CDR3 DNA reads TGCGCCAGCAGCTTCGAGACTAGCGGGAGGGCCCGGGAGCAGTTCTTC. Translated: CASSFETSGRAREQFF.

The J gene is TRBJ2-6, the V gene TRBV19; TRBD2 matches 8 bases. CDR3 length: 13 residues. Looked up from germline, CDR1 is LNHDA and CDR2 is SQIVND (reference sequence). The CDR3 loop is CGSGRAGANVLTF. CDR3 DNA: TGTGGGTCCGGGAGGGCTGGGGCCAACGTCCTGACTTTC.

The chain joins TRBV18 to TRBJ1-5; D is possibly TRBD1 (6 bases). The V end was cut by 2 bases, the J end by 5 bases, with 16 bases between. This CDR3 has 16 amino acids. Germline loops: CDR1 KGHSH, CDR2 LQKENI. CDR3 DNA: TGTGCCAGCTCACCAGGGTTAGGACAGTCCCATCAGCCCCAGCATTTT. This sequence encodes CASSPGLGQSHQPQHF.

The V call is TRBV14, the J call TRBJ1-2; tentative D call: TRBD1 (5 bases). There are 14 residues in the CDR3. V lost 0 bases to trimming and J lost 8 bases, with 13 bases between them. Germline V gene lookup returns CDR1 SGHDN and CDR2 FVKESK. CDR3 in amino acids: CASSQDGGFSGYTF. The CDR3 nucleotides are TGTGCCAGCAGCCAAGATGGGGGGTTTAGCGGCTACACCTTC.

This sequence joins TRBV10-1 and TRBJ2-1, with TRBD2 matching 11 bases. V trimming: 3 bases; J trimming: 1 base; junction bases outside the gene matches: 8. The CDR3 sequence is 18 residues long. The V gene's germline CDR1 is WNHNN and CDR2 SYGVQD (reference sequence). The CDR3 loop reads CASSDGLAGLRSYNEQFF. The CDR3 DNA sequence: TGCGCCAGCAGTGACGGACTAGCGGGCCTAAGGTCCTACAATGAGCAGTTCTTC.

This clone showed up just once. V is TRBV18 and J is TRBJ1-1, with 7 positions matching TRBD1. The ends lost 0 bases at V and 4 bases at J; junction bases unmatched: 8. The CDR3 totals 16 residues. From germline, CDR1 is KGHSH and CDR2 LQKENI. CDR3 sequence (DNA): TGTGCCAGCTCACCACCGGGAGACAGGGCTGGCACTGAAGCTTTCTTT. This translates into CASSPPGDRAGTEAFF.

The V call is TRBV7-2, the J call TRBJ1-1; D perhaps matches TRBD1 (5 bases). V was shortened by 5 bases and J by 10 bases, with 23 bases between the two germline ends. There are 15 residues in the CDR3. Germline values: CDR1 SGHTA, CDR2 FQGNSA. The CDR3 nucleotides read TGTGCCAGCAGCCCAGGGACCGGGGGTGGGAATGTAGCTTTCTTT. Translation: CASSPGTGGGNVAFF.

In its sample, this clone was seen once. The rearrangement joins TRBV6-5 to TRBJ2-2; TRBD1 matches 10 bases. The germline V gene has CDR1 MNHEY and CDR2 SVGAGI. This CDR3 region has 16 residues. Trimming cost V 4 bases and J 6 bases; bases outside gene matches: 8. The chain's CDR3 is CASSWSLGQGAGELFF. CDR3 DNA: TGTGCCAGCAGTTGGTCGCTTGGACAGGGGGCCGGGGAGCTGTTTTTT.

V and J are TRBV6-5 and TRBJ2-1; 7 bases match TRBD1. Looked up from germline, CDR1 is MNHEY and CDR2 is SVGAGI. Losses at the gene ends were 6 bases for V and 15 bases for J; bases not matched to a gene: 11. The CDR3 runs to 12 residues. The CDR3 DNA reads as TGTGCCAGCAGAGGATCCGGACAGGCTCTGTTCTTC. Translation: CASRGSGQALFF.

The chain uses TRBV11-2 and TRBJ2-3, with D possibly matching TRBD1 (5 bases). V lost 0 bases, J lost 5 bases, and 9 bases lay in between. CDR1 and CDR2 (germline): SGHAT, FQNNGV. This CDR3 has 14 residues. The CDR3 sequence: CASSLDRVRDTQYF. Written as DNA, the CDR3 is TGTGCCAGCAGCTTAGACAGGGTGCGAGATACGCAGTATTTT. The whole variable domain, remainder taken from reference TRBV11-2 and TRBJ2-3, is EAGVAQSPRYKIIEKRQSVAFWCNPISGHATLYWYQQILGQGPKLLIQFQNNGVVDDSQLPKDRFSAERLKGVDSTLKIQPAKLEDSAVYLCASSLDRVRDTQYFGPGTRLTVL.

This chain links TRBV6-4 with TRBJ1-2; D unresolved. The CDR3 consists of 15 residues. CDR1 and CDR2 from the germline V gene are MRHNA and SNTAGT. Trimming took off 5 bases at V and 4 bases at J, with 17 bases between the two ends. The CDR3 reads CASSPRPSEGYGYTF. The CDR3 DNA is TGTGCCAGCAGTCCTCGTCCTTCCGAGGGCTATGGCTACACCTTC.

This clone was picked up a small number of times. The rearrangement links TRBV20-1 to TRBJ2-7; a weak D match, TRBD2 (6 bases). CDR1 is DFQATT and CDR2 is SNEGSKA in the germline V gene (reference sequence). The CDR3 spans 12 residues. The V end was cut by 3 bases, the J end by 5 bases, with 11 bases between. CDR3 sequence (DNA): TGCAGTGCTAGTCACCGGGGGAACGAGCAGTACTTC. This codes for CSASHRGNEQYF.

This clone was detected a few times. This rearrangement joins TRBV10-3 to TRBJ2-1; 7 positions match TRBD2. Germline CDR1 is ENHRY and CDR2 is SYGVKD. The CDR3 consists of 16 residues. V trimming: 0 bases; J trimming: 5 bases; junction bases outside the gene matches: 7. In DNA, the CDR3 is TGTGCCATCAGTGAGTCGGGGACTAATGCAAACAATGAGCAGTTCTTC. This codes for CAISESGTNANNEQFF.

The chain recombines TRBV6-1 with TRBJ1-5, with D hard to call. CDR3 length equals 13 residues. Germline lookup yields CDR1 MNHNS and CDR2 SASEGT. Trimming shortened V by 3 bases and J by 6 bases, and 9 bases separated the two germline ends. The CDR3 bases are TGTGCCAGCAGTGAGGGGAAGAGTCAGCCCCAGCATTTT. Translating it yields CASSEGKSQPQHF.

This clone was observed a few times. The chain recombines TRBV28 with TRBJ1-4; no firm D call. V lost 2 bases and J lost 4, with 8 bases in between. The CDR3 runs 14 residues. The germline gives CDR1 MDHEN, CDR2 SYDVKM. CDR3 sequence reads: CASSLMRFNEKLFF. The DNA of the CDR3 is TGTGCCAGCAGTTTAATGAGGTTTAATGAAAAACTGTTTTTT.

This clone was recorded once. The gene calls are TRBV28 and TRBJ2-1; D is unresolved. CDR3 length: 12 residues. Deletions cut 1 base from V and 7 bases from J, with 5 bases between. CDR1 and CDR2 from the germline V gene are MDHEN and SYDVKM. The CDR3 DNA follows: TGTGCCAGCAGTTTATTGGGGAATGAGCAGTTCTTC. This encodes CASSLLGNEQFF.

This clone was recorded a few times. The chain carries TRBV20-1 and TRBJ2-5; D uncertain. The V gene lost 3 bases and the J gene lost 3 bases, with 5 bases spanning the gap. Per the germline V gene, CDR1 is DFQATT and CDR2 is SNEGSKA (reference sequence). The CDR3 consists of 11 residues. The CDR3 reads CSASHKETQYF. DNA of the CDR3: TGCAGTGCTAGCCACAAAGAGACCCAGTACTTC.

This chain joins TRBV30 and TRBJ2-1, with TRBD2 identical over 11 bases. Germline CDR1 and CDR2: GTSNPN and SVGIG (reference sequence). CDR3 size: 14 residues. V lost 3 bases and J lost 10; bases outside the gene matches: 8. The CDR3 sequence is CAWRIAGGPSEQFF. CDR3 nucleotide sequence: TGTGCCTGGAGAATAGCGGGAGGGCCCTCCGAGCAGTTCTTC. Filled out from reference TRBV30 and TRBJ2-1, the complete variable domain reads SQTIHQWPATLVQPVGSPLSLECTVEGTSNPNLYWYRQAAGRGLQLLFYSVGIGQISSEVPQNLSASRPQDRQFILSSKKLLLSDSGFYLCAWRIAGGPSEQFFGPGTRLTVL.

This chain connects TRBV7-9 to TRBJ2-5, with 14 bases identical to TRBD2. The CDR3 runs 16 residues. In germline, CDR1 is SEHNR, CDR2 FQNEAQ (reference sequence). V was clipped by 5 bases and J by 1 base; unmatched bases: 3. The CDR3 loop reads CASSLGTSGGQETQYF. The DNA for the CDR3 is TGTGCCAGCAGCCTAGGGACTAGCGGGGGCCAAGAGACCCAGTACTTC.

Here the CDR3 reads CASSSDGLARDNEQFF. CDR3 DNA: TGTGCCAGCAGCTCCGACGGGCTCGCCCGCGACAATGAGCAGTTCTTC. This chain joins TRBV21-1 and TRBJ2-1. TRBV21-1 is an annotated pseudogene. This CDR3 comprises 16 residues.